This TCR beta chain was captured by sequencing in a study of metastatic and nonmetastatic thyroid tumors. Turning to the study itself: Patients with malignant and benign thyroid disease provided blood and tumor or nodule tissue, whose repertoires were compared.

The CDR3 has 11 amino acids. In germline, CDR1 is SQVTM, CDR2 ANQGSEA. This clone was seen more than once but under ten times. The germline gene is not matched at one end of the junction; a read error may be the cause. Thyroid surgery was performed in patients who had received no treatment beforehand. With MiXCR, TCRdb called clones anew from the PCR reads. The sample lists approximately 70,000 clones, 4% to 4.5% occurring once. The chain recombines TRBV29-1 with TRBJ2-2, with D possibly TRBD2 on 5 matching bases. The sequence derives from a female donor with papillary thyroid cancer or a benign thyroid nodule (not recorded which). Some clones in this sample may be carry-over from other donors' samples. Material for sequencing was blood. This chain's CDR3 is CSVGGTGELLF. CDR3 sequence (DNA): TGCAGCGTTGGTGGCACCGGGGAGCTGCTTTTT.